This T cell receptor beta chain came from a study of graft-versus-host responses after intestinal transplantation. About the study: Multivisceral, liver-intestinal, or isolated intestinal grafts went to recipients. Among the recipients, all got anti-thymocyte globulin induction and then tacrolimus and steroids for about 3 years.

The study, taken as a whole, reports: Early HvG declines after transplant were associated with peak circulating GvH clone levels. Allografts of one patient group, those with graft-donor T cell macrochimerism, had high graft-versus-host to host-versus-graft clonal ratios.

The protocol was immunoSEQ multiplex PCR, while the TCRdb copy is restricted to in-frame clones and leaves out a portion. Here the sample spans tens of thousands of clones, more than 80% being singletons. Remarks on this clone: Its specificity is not known.

The CDR3 totals 16 residues. V shed 10 bases and J shed 5 bases, with 26 bases lying between them. Germline CDR1 reads MDHEN; CDR2 reads SYDVKM. The sequences come from PBMCs, collected around 320 days after intestinal transplant. The genes are TRBV28 and TRBJ1-1; D ambiguous. The sequence came from a human patient who received an intestinal transplant, so some T cells may come from the graft donor. This chain's CDR3 is CATLGGLSLVGTEAFF. CDR3 sequence (DNA): TGTGCCACCCTAGGAGGCCTTTCATTGGTGGGGACTGAAGCTTTCTTT.